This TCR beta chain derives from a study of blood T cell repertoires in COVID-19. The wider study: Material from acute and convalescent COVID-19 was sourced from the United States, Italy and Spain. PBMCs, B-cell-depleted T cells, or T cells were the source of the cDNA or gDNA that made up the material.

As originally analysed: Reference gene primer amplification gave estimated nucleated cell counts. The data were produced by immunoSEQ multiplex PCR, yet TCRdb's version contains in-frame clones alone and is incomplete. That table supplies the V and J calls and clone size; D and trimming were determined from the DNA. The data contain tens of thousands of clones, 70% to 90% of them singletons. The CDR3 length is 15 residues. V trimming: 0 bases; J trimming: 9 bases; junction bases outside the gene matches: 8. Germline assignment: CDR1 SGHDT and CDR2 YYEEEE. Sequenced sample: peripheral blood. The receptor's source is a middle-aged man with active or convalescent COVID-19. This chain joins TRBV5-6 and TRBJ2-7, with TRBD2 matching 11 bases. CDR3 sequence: CASSLVAGGLIGQYF. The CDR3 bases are TGTGCCAGCAGCTTGGTAGCGGGAGGGCTCATTGGGCAGTACTTC.